The T cell receptor (beta chain) described here comes from a study of sequential checkpoint blockade in melanoma (dated 2019 in TCRdb). Study-level background: Patients were assigned by 1:1 randomization to either first-line nivolumab followed by ipilimumab (arm A) or ipilimumab followed by nivolumab (arm B). Maintenance nivolumab came after each of the two trial sequences.

What the authors observed across the whole study: Validation of the response-prediction model combining TCR metrics and mutation burden is needed in larger, independent patient cohorts.

Read against the paper, the sample's treatment or condition label means: randomized to nivolumab then ipilimumab (arm A) or the reverse (arm B). No trial patient had received prior DNA-damaging chemotherapy. Thawed PBMCs were sorted on a FACS Aria II flow cytometer to isolate live CD3+CD8+ cells negative for CD19 and CD56. Samples were obtained from patients with melanoma enrolled in CheckMate 064, a randomized, open-label phase II trial of sequential checkpoint blockade. Leukapheresis was used to collect peripheral blood mononuclear cells, which were then purified with Ficoll-Paque and frozen in human serum with about 10% DMSO. Immediately after sorting, the purity of the sorted blood CD3+CD8+ cells was confirmed to be >98%, and DNA was then extracted. Clipping removes 2 bases from V and 2 bases from J, with 6 as the unmatched junction base count. Inclusive of the bounding cysteine and phenylalanine, the CDR3 is 15 residues long. Just CDR3 DNA is preserved here, 45 bases in frame from base 1. The germline V gene (reference sequence) gives CDR1 as LNHDA and CDR2 as SQIVND.

TCRbeta CDR3 regions were immunosequenced from genomic DNA with the immunoSEQ Assay. Before high-throughput sequencing, genomic DNA was amplified using bias-controlled multiplex PCR. The published analysis was carried out like this. To quantify the absolute abundance of each unique TCRbeta CDR3 region, the sequences were collapsed and filtered. Clonality was defined as 1 minus Pielou's evenness and was calculated using productive rearrangements only. A previously published method was used to identify clones whose frequencies were significantly greater in on-treatment samples than in baseline samples. The immuneACCESS repertoire file appears here via TCRdb, limited to in-frame rearrangements. These files lack a portion of the clones; in checked studies, under half of the deficit traces to unresolved V genes, and the cause of the others is not known. V and J calls and clone size are given by that table; D and trimming were obtained from the DNA. The sample profile shows some 8,000 clones; under 95% of them were found once. In total, the top ten clones hold roughly 14% of the sample.

Details on this clone: Its specific antigen is unknown. No quality values exist for individual bases; no much larger clone is one base distant.

This chain is built from TRBV19 and TRBJ2-7, and 7 junctional nucleotides match TRBD1. This TCR derives from a human donor with melanoma. The sequencing here drew on CD8+ T cells sorted from blood (inferred from file names), taken from a patient given nivolumab and ipilimumab in sequence. The CDR3 here reads CASSIILGQTYEQYF. The nucleotide sequence reads as follows: TGTGCCAGTAGTATAATTTTGGGACAGACCTACGAGCAGTACTTC. The CDR3, completed at both ends by the reference TRBV19 and TRBJ2-7 genes, gives the full variable domain DGGITQSPKYLFRKEGQNVTLSCEQNLNHDAMYWYRQDPGQGLRLIYYSQIVNDFQKGDIAEGYSVSREKKESFPLTVTSAQKNPTAFYLCASSIILGQTYEQYFGPGTRLTVT.